The subject of this entry is one TCR beta chain. This CDR3 is 18 amino acids long. Trimming took 2 bases from V and 4 from J; bases not matched to a gene: 11. The germline gives CDR1 LGHNT, CDR2 FRNRAP. The source of the sample is a study of cytomegalovirus exposure and HLA in healthy donors. PCR amplification relied on 60 Vbeta primers (plus 13 Jbeta primers). Profiling relied on immunoSEQ multiplex PCR, and the TCRdb table lists in-frame clones only, not all of them. The sample lists 160,000 or so clones; around 79% were seen once. The receptor's source is a female donor in good health and CMV-seronegative. Sequenced input: PBMCs. The chain employs TRBV12-5 and TRBJ2-2; 9 bases match TRBD1. The CDR3 DNA sequence: TGTGCTAGTGGTTTGATCAAAACAGGGGGCAGGAGCACCGGGGAGCTGTTTTTT. It codes for CASGLIKTGGRSTGELFF.